This record covers a single TCR beta chain. Its cognate antigen has yet to be identified. There are no base qualities to consult, and no much larger clone falls within one base. The record originates from a study of OX40 agonist ivuxolimab in advanced cancers. Study-wide context: Ivuxolimab, which targeted the costimulatory receptor OX40 (CD134), was an agonistic, fully human IgG2 monoclonal antibody. Intravenous ivuxolimab was administered to patients every 2 weeks at six dose levels: 0.01, 0.1, 0.3, 1.5, 3 and 10 mg/kg. Of the 50 to 55 dose-escalation patients, hepatocellular carcinoma was present in about 20, melanoma in around 15, renal cell carcinoma in 9 and head and neck cancer in 9. In the dose-escalation cohort, 70% to 85% of patients were male, and the mean age was 60 years with a range of about 20 to 79. Prior anti-PD-1, anti-PD-L1 or anti-CTLA-4 therapy was permitted, and checkpoint inhibitors had been received by about 36% of dose-escalation patients. Partial responses were achieved by three dose-escalation patients, of whom one had hepatocellular carcinoma and two had cutaneous melanoma. The purpose of peripheral TCRbeta sequencing was to test whether ivuxolimab changed TCR sequence diversity and led to clonal T-cell expansion. The monotherapy dose-escalation portion (N of about 50 patients) of the phase I ivuxolimab trial is reported in the paper.

To sequence the TCRbeta CDR3 region, genomic DNA was isolated from the sorted cells. The immunoSEQ Assay was used for sequencing of TCRbeta CDR3 regions. In TCRdb, the immuneACCESS table is reduced to in-frame sequences with V and J assigned. These tables do not hold every clone; where another copy was compared, an unresolved V gene accounts for under half, and the others remain unexplained. A total of fewer than 50,000 clones appear in this sample, just under 90% of them only once. In total, the top ten clones hold over 9% of the sample. The trial excluded patients who had a history of autoimmune disease or were on systemic immunosuppression. Peripheral blood for TCR sequencing was collected from all dose cohorts at baseline, on cycle 4 day 1, and on cycle 7 day 1. The samples were taken from a phase I, first-in-human, multicenter, open-label dose-escalation trial of ivuxolimab. Adults with locally advanced or metastatic melanoma, renal cell carcinoma, hepatocellular carcinoma or head and neck squamous cell carcinoma were enrolled in the trial. Before TCR sequencing, CD4+ and CD8+ T cells were separately sorted from peripheral blood.

Study-wide findings and limitations: Low levels of normalized T-cell clonal expansion were also seen in some nonresponding patients. After ivuxolimab, CD8+ T cells had more expanded clones than CD4+ T cells on average. The antigen specificity of the clonally expanded peripheral T cells was not determined. In the 0.1-3.0 mg/kg groups, partial responders were among the patients with the lowest normalized peripheral clonal expansion, particularly in CD8+ T cells. At doses of 0.1 to 3.0 mg/kg, clonal expansion of both CD4+ and CD8+ blood T cells was observed from baseline to week 6.

Taken from cysteine to phenylalanine, the CDR3 has 12 residues. This entry keeps only the CDR3 DNA: 36 bases, framed from base 1. Sequences MNHEY (CDR1) and SMNVEV (CDR2) are obtained from the germline V gene (reference sequence). V lost 1 base and J lost 6 bases; the stretch between them is 7 bases long. This clonotype was sampled from an adult with an advanced solid tumor such as melanoma, head and neck, liver or kidney cancer. Source: CD4+ or CD8+ T cells sorted from blood, taken in a trial of the OX40 agonist ivuxolimab. The chain is made from TRBV27 and TRBJ2-7, with a tentative D gene TRBD1 over 5 matching bases. The sequenced DNA: TGTGCCAGCAGTTTATGGGGCACCGAGCAGTACTTC. This yields the protein CASSLWGTEQYF.